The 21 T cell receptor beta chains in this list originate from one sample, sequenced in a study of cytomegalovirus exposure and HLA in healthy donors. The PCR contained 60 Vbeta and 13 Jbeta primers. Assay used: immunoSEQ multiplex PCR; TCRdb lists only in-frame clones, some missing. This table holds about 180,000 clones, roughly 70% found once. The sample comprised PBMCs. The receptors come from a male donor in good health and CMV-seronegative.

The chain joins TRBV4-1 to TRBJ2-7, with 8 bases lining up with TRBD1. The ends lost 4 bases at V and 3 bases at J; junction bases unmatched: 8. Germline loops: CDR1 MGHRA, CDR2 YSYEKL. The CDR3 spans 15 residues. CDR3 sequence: CASSLLDREYYEQYF. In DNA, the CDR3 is TGCGCCAGCAGCCTCCTGGACAGGGAGTACTACGAGCAGTACTTC.

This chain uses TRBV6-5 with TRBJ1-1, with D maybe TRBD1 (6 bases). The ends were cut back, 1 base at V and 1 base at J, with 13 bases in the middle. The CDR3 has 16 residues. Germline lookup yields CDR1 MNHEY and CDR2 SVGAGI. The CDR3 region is CASSYLGGAPNTEAFF. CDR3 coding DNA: TGTGCCAGCAGTTACTTGGGGGGGGCTCCGAACACTGAAGCTTTCTTT.

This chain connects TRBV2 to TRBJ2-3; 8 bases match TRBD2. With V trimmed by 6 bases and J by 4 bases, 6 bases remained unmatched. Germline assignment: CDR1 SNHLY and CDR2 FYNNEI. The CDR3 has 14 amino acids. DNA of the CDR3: TGTGCCAGCAGAGACGGGGGGGTACCAGATACGCAGTATTTT. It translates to CASRDGGVPDTQYF.

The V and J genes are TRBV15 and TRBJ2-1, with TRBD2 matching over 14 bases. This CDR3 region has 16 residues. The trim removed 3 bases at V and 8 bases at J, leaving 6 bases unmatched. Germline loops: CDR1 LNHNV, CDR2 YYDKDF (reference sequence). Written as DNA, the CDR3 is TGTGCCACCAGCAGGGGGACTAGCGGGGGTAACTATGAGCAGTTCTTC. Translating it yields CATSRGTSGGNYEQFF.

The CDR3 DNA follows: TGTGCCAGCAGCTTAGGGACAGGCCCCTACGAGCAGTACTTC. It encodes CASSLGTGPYEQYF. The chain uses TRBV11-3 and TRBJ2-7; 7 bases align to TRBD1. The CDR3 totals 14 residues. The trim removed 1 base at V and 2 bases at J, leaving 2 bases unmatched. Germline CDR1 SGHNT, CDR2 YENEEA.

The CDR3 loop reads CASSLIPDSGGENEQFF. The CDR3 coding sequence is TGTGCCAGCAGCTTAATTCCTGATAGCGGGGGTGAGAATGAGCAGTTCTTC. The J gene is TRBJ2-1, the V gene TRBV7-3; 9 bases are a match to TRBD2. CDR3 size: 17 residues. The V and J ends lost 1 base and 7 bases, in that order; junction bases with no gene match: 11. Germline V lookup: CDR1 SGHTA, CDR2 FQGTGA.

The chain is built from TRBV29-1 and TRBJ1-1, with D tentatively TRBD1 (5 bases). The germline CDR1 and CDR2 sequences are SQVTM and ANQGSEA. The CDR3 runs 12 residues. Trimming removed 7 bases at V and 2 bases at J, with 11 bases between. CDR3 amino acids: CSALGGNTEAFF. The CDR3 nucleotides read TGCAGCGCCCTCGGGGGTAACACTGAAGCTTTCTTT.

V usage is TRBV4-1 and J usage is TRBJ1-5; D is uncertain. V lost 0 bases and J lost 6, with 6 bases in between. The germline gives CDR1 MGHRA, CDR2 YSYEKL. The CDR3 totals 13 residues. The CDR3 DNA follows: TGCGCCAGCAGCCAAGATCCCGTTCAGCCCCAGCATTTT. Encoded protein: CASSQDPVQPQHF.

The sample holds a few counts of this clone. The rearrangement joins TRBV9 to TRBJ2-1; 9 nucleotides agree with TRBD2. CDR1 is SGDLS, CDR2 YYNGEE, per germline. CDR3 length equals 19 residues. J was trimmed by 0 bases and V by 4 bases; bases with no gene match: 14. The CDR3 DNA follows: TGTGCCAGCAGCCCCCCCACGTCGCGGCGGGAGGGCTCCTACAATGAGCAGTTCTTC. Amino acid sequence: CASSPPTSRREGSYNEQFF.

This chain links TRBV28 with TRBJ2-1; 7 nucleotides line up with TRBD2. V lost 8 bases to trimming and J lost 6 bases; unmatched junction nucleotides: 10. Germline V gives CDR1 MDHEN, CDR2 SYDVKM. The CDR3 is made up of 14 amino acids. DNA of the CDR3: TGTGCCAGCGGAGGGACTACCTTGGGCAATGAGCAGTTCTTC. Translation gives CASGGTTLGNEQFF. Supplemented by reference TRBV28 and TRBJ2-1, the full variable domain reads DVKVTQSSRYLVKRTGEKVFLECVQDMDHENMFWYRQDPGLGLRLIYFSYDVKMKEKGDIPEGYSVSREKKERFSLILESASTNQTSMYLCASGGTTLGNEQFFGPGTRLTVL.

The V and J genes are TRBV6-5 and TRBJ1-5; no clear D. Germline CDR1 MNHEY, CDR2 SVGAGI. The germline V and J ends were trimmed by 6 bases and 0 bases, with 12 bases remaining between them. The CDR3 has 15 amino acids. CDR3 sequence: CASSPSGNSNQPQHF. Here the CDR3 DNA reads TGTGCCAGCAGCCCCTCCGGGAATAGCAATCAGCCCCAGCATTTT.

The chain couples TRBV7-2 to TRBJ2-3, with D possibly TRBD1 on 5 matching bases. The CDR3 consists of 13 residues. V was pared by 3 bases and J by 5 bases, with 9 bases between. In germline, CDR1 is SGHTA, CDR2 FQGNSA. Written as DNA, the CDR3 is TGTGCCAGCAGCTTCAGGGTTCAAGATACGCAGTATTTT. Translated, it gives CASSFRVQDTQYF.

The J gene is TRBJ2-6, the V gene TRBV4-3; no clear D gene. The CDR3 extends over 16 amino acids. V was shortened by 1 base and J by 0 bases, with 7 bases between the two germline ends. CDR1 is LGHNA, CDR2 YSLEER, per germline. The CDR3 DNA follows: TGCGCCAGCAGCCAAGCATCTATCTCTGGGGCCAACGTCCTGACTTTC. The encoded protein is CASSQASISGANVLTF.

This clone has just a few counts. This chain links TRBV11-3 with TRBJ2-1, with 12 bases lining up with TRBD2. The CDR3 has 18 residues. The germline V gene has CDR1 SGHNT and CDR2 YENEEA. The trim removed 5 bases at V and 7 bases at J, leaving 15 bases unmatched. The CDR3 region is CASSPLGPLAGGVNEQFF. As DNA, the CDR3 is TGTGCCAGCAGCCCACTCGGGCCCCTAGCGGGAGGGGTAAATGAGCAGTTCTTC.

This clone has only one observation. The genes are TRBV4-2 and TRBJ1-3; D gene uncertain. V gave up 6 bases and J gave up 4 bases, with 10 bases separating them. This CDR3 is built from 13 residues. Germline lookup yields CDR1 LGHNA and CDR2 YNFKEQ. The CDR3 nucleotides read TGTGCCAGCAGGCCGGTCCTGGGAAACACCATATATTTT. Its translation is CASRPVLGNTIYF.

The CDR3 DNA follows: TGCGCCAGCAGCCAAGTTACCCTAGCGGGCTACGAGCAGTACTTC. Protein sequence: CASSQVTLAGYEQYF. The chain carries TRBV4-1 and TRBJ2-7, with 8 positions matching TRBD2. The CDR3 runs to 15 residues. The ends lost 1 base at V and 3 bases at J; junction bases unmatched: 5. Germline loops: CDR1 MGHRA, CDR2 YSYEKL.

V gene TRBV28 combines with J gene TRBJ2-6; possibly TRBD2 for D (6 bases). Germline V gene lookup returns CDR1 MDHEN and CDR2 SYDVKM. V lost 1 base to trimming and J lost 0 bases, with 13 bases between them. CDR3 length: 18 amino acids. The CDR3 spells CASSLYGSYFSGANVLTF. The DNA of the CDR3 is TGTGCCAGCAGTTTATACGGGAGCTACTTCTCTGGGGCCAACGTCCTGACTTTC. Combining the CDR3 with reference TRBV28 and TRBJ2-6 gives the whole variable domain DVKVTQSSRYLVKRTGEKVFLECVQDMDHENMFWYRQDPGLGLRLIYFSYDVKMKEKGDIPEGYSVSREKKERFSLILESASTNQTSMYLCASSLYGSYFSGANVLTFGAGSRLTVL.

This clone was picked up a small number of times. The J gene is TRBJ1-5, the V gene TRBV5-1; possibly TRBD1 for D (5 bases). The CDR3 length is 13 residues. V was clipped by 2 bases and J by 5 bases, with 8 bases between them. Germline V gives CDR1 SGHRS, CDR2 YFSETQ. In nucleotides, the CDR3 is TGCGCCAGCAGCTTACAGGCCGATCAGCCCCAGCATTTT. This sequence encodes CASSLQADQPQHF.

CDR3 sequence reads: CASSPGLAGTNEQFF. The DNA for the CDR3 is TGTGCCAGCAGTCCCGGACTAGCGGGGACCAATGAGCAGTTCTTC. The chain recombines TRBV9 with TRBJ2-1, with 12 bases matching TRBD2. From germline, CDR1 is SGDLS and CDR2 YYNGEE. The J segment lost 6 bases and the V segment lost 5 bases, leaving 6 bases of the junction unmatched. The CDR3 has 15 amino acids.

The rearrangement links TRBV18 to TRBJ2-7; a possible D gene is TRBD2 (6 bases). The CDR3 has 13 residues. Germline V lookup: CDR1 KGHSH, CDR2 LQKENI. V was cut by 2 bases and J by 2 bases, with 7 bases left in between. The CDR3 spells CASSPAGPYEQYF. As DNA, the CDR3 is TGTGCCAGCTCACCAGCGGGGCCCTACGAGCAGTACTTC.

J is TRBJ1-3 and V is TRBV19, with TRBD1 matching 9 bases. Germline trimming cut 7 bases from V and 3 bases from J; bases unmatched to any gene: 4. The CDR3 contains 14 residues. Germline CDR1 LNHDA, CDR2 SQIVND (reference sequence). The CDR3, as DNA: TGTGCCAGTACCCAGGGACAGGGTGGAAACACCATATATTTT. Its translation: CASTQGQGGNTIYF.